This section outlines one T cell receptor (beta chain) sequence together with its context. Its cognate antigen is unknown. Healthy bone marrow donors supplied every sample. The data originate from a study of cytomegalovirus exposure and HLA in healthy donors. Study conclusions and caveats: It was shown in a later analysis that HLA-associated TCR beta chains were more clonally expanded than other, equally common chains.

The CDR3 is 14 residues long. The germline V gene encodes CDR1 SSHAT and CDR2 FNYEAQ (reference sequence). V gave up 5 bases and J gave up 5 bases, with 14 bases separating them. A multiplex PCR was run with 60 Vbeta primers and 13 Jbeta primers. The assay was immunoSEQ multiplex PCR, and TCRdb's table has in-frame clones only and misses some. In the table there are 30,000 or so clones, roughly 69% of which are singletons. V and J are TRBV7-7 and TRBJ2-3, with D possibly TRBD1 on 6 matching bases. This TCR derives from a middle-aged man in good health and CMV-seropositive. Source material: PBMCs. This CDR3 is CASSPMGAGDTQYF. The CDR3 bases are TGTGCCAGCAGCCCTATGGGGGCCGGAGATACGCAGTATTTT.